A selection of T cell receptor beta chains follows, all from one sample in a study of blood T cell repertoires in COVID-19. Repertoires were generated with immunoSEQ multiplex PCR, while TCRdb's copy carries only in-frame clones and drops some. The data contain 250,000 or so clones, 80% to 90% of them seen just once; the ten biggest clones take up about 1.9%. The sequenced material came from PBMCs or T cells enriched from blood (not recorded which). These receptors were taken from a woman in her 50s who had recovered from COVID-19. Both conserved end residues are part of each CDR3. A D gene is named only where the DNA matches it firmly. A clone size is listed for some rows: how often the clone was seen (once, few, many), or a class if it is expanded.

v_call	j_call	cdr3_length	d_call	clone_size	cdr3_aa	cdr3_nt
TRBV3-1/TRBV3-2	TRBJ2-3	15	-	few	CASSQSGRAPDTQYF	TGTGCCAGCAGCCAGAGCGGAAGGGCCCCAGATACGCAGTATTTT
TRBV5-1	TRBJ1-1	12	-	-	CASSLEGPEAFF	TGCGCCAGCAGCTTGGAGGGGCCTGAAGCTTTCTTT
TRBV7-3	TRBJ2-1	14	-	-	CASSLKGGPNEQFF	TGTGCCAGCAGCTTAAAGGGGGGGCCCAATGAGCAGTTCTTC
TRBV13	TRBJ2-2	13	-	-	CASSTGSPGELFF	TGTGCCAGCAGTACAGGGTCTCCCGGGGAGCTGTTTTTT
TRBV29-1	TRBJ1-1	12	-	-	CSVEGPSDGAFF	TGCAGCGTTGAAGGCCCGAGTGATGGAGCTTTCTTT
TRBV5-4	TRBJ2-5	18	TRBD2	-	CASSRGGASGRRQETQYF	TGTGCCAGCAGCCGGGGGGGGGCTAGCGGGAGGAGGCAAGAGACCCAGTACTTC
TRBV15	TRBJ2-7	16	-	-	CATSRGLEISHYEQYF	TGTGCCACCAGCAGAGGGTTAGAGATTAGTCACTACGAGCAGTACTTC
TRBV5-1	TRBJ2-1	15	-	-	CASSASDSSYNEQFF	TGCGCCAGCAGCGCTAGCGACAGCTCCTACAATGAGCAGTTCTTC
TRBV18	TRBJ2-3	14	TRBD1	-	CASSSTGGTDTQYF	TGTGCCAGCTCATCGACAGGGGGCACAGATACGCAGTATTTT
TRBV20-1	TRBJ2-1	16	TRBD2	-	CSASIAGGFSYNEQFF	TGCAGTGCTAGTATAGCGGGAGGCTTCTCCTACAATGAGCAGTTCTTC
TRBV23-1	TRBJ2-3	14	-	-	CASSQRIRADTQYF	TGCGCCAGCAGTCAACGCATCAGGGCAGATACGCAGTATTTT
TRBV6-5	TRBJ1-1	14	TRBD1	-	CASSSQGSRSEAFF	TGTGCCAGCAGTTCACAGGGGTCACGGAGTGAAGCTTTCTTT
TRBV5-6	TRBJ1-2	15	TRBD1	-	CASSDEPTGVDGYTF	TGTGCCAGCAGCGATGAACCGACAGGGGTGGATGGCTACACCTTC
TRBV24-1	TRBJ2-7	15	-	-	CATIDLDRRSYEQYF	TGTGCCACCATTGACCTAGACAGGCGGTCCTACGAGCAGTACTTC
TRBV28	TRBJ1-4	17	-	-	CASSPLTGGSTNEKLFF	TGTGCCAGCAGCCCCTTAACAGGCGGCTCGACTAATGAAAAACTGTTTTTT
TRBV5-1	TRBJ2-7	14	TRBD2	-	CASSVTGTTYEQYF	TGCGCCAGCAGCGTCACCGGGACTACCTACGAGCAGTACTTC
TRBV6-5	TRBJ1-5	14	TRBD1	-	CASGQVSSNQPQHF	TGTGCCAGCGGACAGGTATCAAGCAATCAGCCCCAGCATTTT
TRBV12-3/TRBV12-4	TRBJ2-7	12	-	-	CASSLNGYEQYF	TGTGCCAGCAGTTTAAACGGCTACGAGCAGTACTTC
TRBV3-1/TRBV3-2	TRBJ1-2	13	-	-	CASSGDFNYGYTF	TGTGCCAGCAGTGGGGACTTTAACTATGGCTACACCTTC
TRBV10-1	TRBJ2-1	12	-	-	CASSDQAVFRFF	TGCGCCAGCAGTGACCAGGCAGTCTTCCGATTCTTC
TRBV19	TRBJ2-7	17	TRBD2	-	CASSREPTSGRSYEQYF	TGTGCCAGTAGTAGAGAACCGACTAGCGGGAGATCTTACGAGCAGTACTTC
TRBV27	TRBJ1-5	14	-	-	CASSLEGRNQPQHF	TGTGCCAGCAGTCTTGAGGGTCGCAATCAGCCCCAGCATTTT
TRBV28	TRBJ1-2	13	TRBD1	-	CASSLPRQGGYTF	TGTGCCAGCAGTTTACCTAGACAGGGTGGCTACACCTTC
TRBV28	TRBJ2-2	17	TRBD2	-	CASSGLNSGVYTGELFF	TGTGCCAGCAGTGGCCTTAATAGCGGGGTCTACACCGGGGAGCTGTTTTTT
TRBV12-3/TRBV12-4	TRBJ1-5	13	-	few	CASSLTGNQPQHF	TGTGCCAGCAGTTTAACAGGGAATCAGCCCCAGCATTTT
TRBV6-5	TRBJ1-4	12	TRBD1	-	CAGGQGFPELFF	TGTGCCGGGGGACAGGGTTTTCCGGAACTGTTTTTT
TRBV11-3	TRBJ2-3	19	TRBD2	few	CASSLGGLAGVQTTDTQYF	TGTGCCAGCAGCTTAGGTGGACTAGCGGGAGTCCAAACCACAGATACGCAGTATTTT
TRBV5-6	TRBJ2-1	18	TRBD1	-	CASSGSSEGTGLINEQFF	TGTGCCAGCAGCGGGAGTAGTGAGGGGACAGGGCTTATCAATGAGCAGTTCTTC
TRBV19	TRBJ1-5	16	-	-	CASSVTGTNSNQPQHF	TGTGCCAGTAGTGTAACAGGGACTAATAGCAATCAGCCCCAGCATTTT
TRBV28	TRBJ2-1	12	TRBD1	once	CASSLRQGEQFF	TGTGCCAGCAGTTTACGACAGGGTGAGCAGTTCTTC
TRBV28	TRBJ1-4	11	-	-	CASSLRGRLFF	TGTGCCAGCAGTTTACGGGGAAGGCTGTTTTTT
TRBV7-9	TRBJ1-3	15	-	-	CASSPGAGTENTIYF	TGTGCCAGCAGCCCAGGGGCAGGAACTGAAAACACCATATATTTT
TRBV5-1	TRBJ2-5	15	TRBD2	-	CASSWGSGDQETQYF	TGCGCCAGCAGTTGGGGGAGCGGGGATCAAGAGACCCAGTACTTC
TRBV28	TRBJ2-7	20	TRBD2	-	CASSFRTSGSILGNSYEQYF	TGTGCCAGCAGTTTCAGGACTAGCGGGAGCATTTTGGGAAATTCCTACGAGCAGTACTTC
TRBV11-2	TRBJ1-3	13	-	-	CASRHHSGNTIYF	TGTGCCAGCAGACACCACTCTGGAAACACCATATATTTT
TRBV7-8	TRBJ1-6	17	TRBD1	-	CASSLRPGTGDHSPLHF	TGTGCCAGCAGTTTACGTCCCGGGACAGGGGATCACTCACCCCTCCACTTT
TRBV7-6	TRBJ2-2	15	TRBD1	-	CASSKRTGGTGELFF	TGTGCCAGCAGCAAACGGACAGGGGGGACCGGGGAGCTGTTTTTT
TRBV30	TRBJ2-1	16	TRBD2	-	CAWTMGLAGGADEQFF	TGTGCCTGGACCATGGGACTAGCGGGAGGAGCCGATGAGCAGTTCTTC
TRBV18	TRBJ1-4	13	-	-	CASSKTRDREKFF	TGTGCCAGCTCCAAAACGCGGGACCGAGAAAAGTTTTTT
TRBV2	TRBJ1-4	13	TRBD1	-	CASTGTGAEKLFF	TGTGCCAGCACCGGGACAGGGGCGGAAAAACTGTTTTTT
TRBV9	TRBJ1-1	14	-	once	CASSEEPRDTEAFF	TGTGCCAGCAGCGAAGAACCCCGGGACACTGAAGCTTTCTTT
TRBV3-1/TRBV3-2	TRBJ2-3	16	-	-	CASSPGGGGTEDTQYF	TGTGCCAGCAGCCCAGGCGGTGGGGGGACGGAAGATACGCAGTATTTT
TRBV3-1/TRBV3-2	TRBJ2-7	14	TRBD1	-	CASSQDPGGSEQYF	TGTGCCAGCAGCCAAGACCCAGGGGGCAGCGAGCAGTACTTC
TRBV28	TRBJ2-4	16	-	-	CASRSGGTLAKNIQYF	TGTGCCAGCAGGAGTGGAGGGACCCTAGCCAAAAACATTCAGTACTTC
TRBV10-2	TRBJ2-7	14	TRBD2	-	CASRKAGSPYEQYF	TGCGCCAGCAGGAAAGCGGGGTCCCCCTACGAGCAGTACTTC
TRBV28	TRBJ2-5	14	-	-	CASRPMLGRETQYF	TGTGCCAGCAGACCCATGCTGGGCAGGGAGACCCAGTACTTC
TRBV2	TRBJ1-2	13	TRBD1	once	CASSDQGAVGYTF	TGTGCCAGCAGTGATCAGGGGGCCGTGGGCTACACCTTC
TRBV27	TRBJ2-2	19	TRBD2	-	CASSWTGEEAGVNTGELFF	TGTGCCAGCAGCTGGACGGGGGAAGAAGCGGGAGTAAACACCGGGGAGCTGTTTTTT